Each of the 4 T cell receptor beta chains below was sequenced from the same sample in a study of blood T cell repertoires in COVID-19. Generated by immunoSEQ multiplex PCR, the TCRdb table keeps only in-frame clones and is missing some. The sample shows 200,000 to 250,000 clones, approximately 82% of them seen only once. Input material: peripheral blood. The source is a woman of 80 years or more with acute or convalescent COVID-19.

The CDR3 bases are TGTGCCAGCAGCCAAAACGGGATGAACACTGAAGCTTTCTTT. Residues: CASSQNGMNTEAFF. This rearrangement joins TRBV3-1 (or the pseudogene TRBV3-2) to TRBJ1-1; no clear D. The CDR3 is made up of 14 amino acids. The V gene lost 2 bases and the J gene lost 0 bases, with 7 bases spanning the gap. Germline V CDR1 and CDR2: LGHDT, YNNKEL (reference sequence).

The V and J genes are TRBV28 and TRBJ2-2, with 8 bases aligning to TRBD2. This CDR3 is built from 16 residues. Germline V gene lookup returns CDR1 MDHEN and CDR2 SYDVKM. The trim removed 2 bases at V and 1 base at J, leaving 3 bases unmatched. CDR3 sequence reads: CASSLSLAGNTGELFF. The CDR3 nucleotides are TGTGCCAGCAGTTTAAGCCTAGCGGGGAACACCGGGGAGCTGTTTTTT.

The chain combines TRBV3-1 (or the pseudogene TRBV3-2) with TRBJ1-1, with D uncertain. Germline lookup yields CDR1 LGHDT and CDR2 YNNKEL (reference sequence). This CDR3 has 16 residues. Deletions cut 1 base from V and 1 base from J, with 13 bases between. The CDR3 spells CASSQASGRGNTEAFF. The CDR3 DNA sequence: TGTGCCAGCAGCCAAGCAAGTGGCCGGGGGAACACTGAAGCTTTCTTT.

This chain uses TRBV7-7 with TRBJ1-4; weak D call: TRBD1 (5 bases). CDR3 length: 16 amino acids. In germline, CDR1 is SSHAT, CDR2 FNYEAQ (reference sequence). V was trimmed by 1 base and J by 5 bases, leaving 14 bases between them. Here the CDR3 DNA reads TGTGCCAGCAGCTTAGGATTGGGGGGGGAGAATGAAAAACTGTTTTTT. It translates to CASSLGLGGENEKLFF.